Below, 30 T cell receptor beta chains from the same sample are listed, as sequenced in a study of blood T cell repertoires in COVID-19. Libraries were prepared by immunoSEQ multiplex PCR; TCRdb keeps only in-frame clonotypes and omits some of them. The top ten hold approximately 2.4% of the sample, which has roughly 150,000 clones, approximately 91% seen once. Sequencing used peripheral blood. The origin of the receptors is a man aged 18 to 30 with acute or convalescent COVID-19.

This chain joins TRBV5-1 and TRBJ2-1, with 9 nucleotides matching TRBD1. This CDR3 has 15 residues. Trimming took 3 bases from V and 6 from J; bases not matched to a gene: 7. Germline V gene lookup returns CDR1 SGHRS and CDR2 YFSETQ. The CDR3 coding sequence is TGCGCCAGCAGCTCGCGGACAGGGGCGGGCAATGAGCAGTTCTTC. Amino acids: CASSSRTGAGNEQFF.

The rearrangement joins TRBV4-1 to TRBJ1-2, with 8 bases aligning to TRBD1. The trim removed 4 bases at V and 0 bases at J, leaving 13 bases unmatched. The V gene's germline CDR1 is MGHRA and CDR2 YSYEKL. The CDR3 consists of 18 residues. The CDR3 is CASSPSYRDRSSNYGYTF. CDR3 DNA: TGCGCCAGCAGCCCGTCCTACAGGGACAGGTCCTCTAACTATGGCTACACCTTC.

V usage is TRBV7-8 and J usage is TRBJ2-7, with D possibly being TRBD1 (6 bases). CDR1 is SGHVS, CDR2 FQNEAQ, per germline. The V gene lost 1 base and the J gene lost 1 base, with 8 bases spanning the gap. This CDR3 spans 14 amino acids. Here the CDR3 DNA reads TGTGCCAGCAGCTTAGGAGGGACATCCTACGAGCAGTACTTC. Translated: CASSLGGTSYEQYF. Full variable domain (missing parts from reference TRBV7-8 and TRBJ2-7): GAGVSQSPRYKVAKRGQDVALRCDPISGHVSLFWYQQALGQGPEFLTYFQNEAQLDKSGLPSDRFFAERPEGSVSTLKIQRTQQEDSAVYLCASSLGGTSYEQYFGPGTRLTVT.

The chain joins TRBV7-9 to TRBJ2-3; 8 positions agree with TRBD2. The V and J ends lost 2 bases and 6 bases, in that order; junction bases with no gene match: 19. Germline V gene sequence: CDR1 SEHNR, CDR2 FQNEAQ (reference sequence). There are 19 residues in the CDR3. The CDR3 coding sequence is TGTGCCAGCAGCTTACGCGATCTTAAAGCGGGAGAAGGTTGGGATACGCAGTATTTT. It specifies CASSLRDLKAGEGWDTQYF.

The chain couples TRBV9 to TRBJ1-2; 10 bases fit TRBD1. The CDR3 length is 19 residues. Germline V lookup: CDR1 SGDLS, CDR2 YYNGEE. After removal of 3 bases from V and 3 bases from J, the junction contained 17 bases not matched to a gene. As DNA, the CDR3 is TGTGCCAGCAGCGCCCATTCGGGACAGGGGAGTGGAGTTGACTATGGCTACACCTTC. Its translation: CASSAHSGQGSGVDYGYTF.

J is TRBJ2-3 and V is TRBV19; D is uncertain. The length of the CDR3 is 14 residues. Looked up from germline, CDR1 is LNHDA and CDR2 is SQIVND (reference sequence). V was cut by 0 bases and J by 2 bases, with 6 bases left in between. Here the CDR3 reads CASSIDRSTDTQYF. CDR3 sequence (DNA): TGTGCCAGTAGTATAGACAGGTCCACAGATACGCAGTATTTT.

V gene TRBV5-1 combines with J gene TRBJ2-1, with TRBD1 as a possible D gene (6 bases). The germline CDR1 and CDR2 sequences are SGHRS and YFSETQ. V dropped 4 bases and J dropped 0 bases, with 11 bases sitting between them. This CDR3 contains 15 residues. CDR3: CASSPRQVSYNEQFF. CDR3 nucleotides: TGCGCCAGCAGCCCCCGACAGGTCTCCTACAATGAGCAGTTCTTC.

The chain's CDR3 is CASSPPGQRDYGYTF. DNA of the CDR3: TGTGCCAGCTCACCACCGGGACAGCGCGACTATGGCTACACCTTC. This chain links TRBV18 with TRBJ1-2, with 7 bases matching TRBD1. CDR3 length equals 15 residues. Germline-derived CDR1 and CDR2 are KGHSH and LQKENI. J lost 3 bases, V lost 0 bases, and 4 bases had no gene match.

This clone was observed once. The chain is built from TRBV7-9 and TRBJ2-3; TRBD1 might be the D (6 bases). This CDR3 spans 14 amino acids. In germline, CDR1 is SEHNR, CDR2 FQNEAQ (reference sequence). Trimming took off 3 bases at V and 5 bases at J, with 12 bases between the two ends. The CDR3 here is CASSLGSGEDTQYF. CDR3 bases: TGTGCCAGCAGCTTGGGGTCAGGGGAAGATACGCAGTATTTT.

This chain uses TRBV7-9 with TRBJ2-5, with TRBD1 as a possible D gene (6 bases). The CDR3 is made up of 14 amino acids. The V gene lost 8 bases and the J gene lost 3 bases, with 16 bases spanning the gap. Germline V lookup: CDR1 SEHNR, CDR2 FQNEAQ (reference sequence). The CDR3 DNA reads TGTGCCAGCTGCCTTACAGGGCTAAAAGAGACCCAGTACTTC. Its translation is CASCLTGLKETQYF.

This sequence joins TRBV11-2 and TRBJ2-7; D is undetermined. Germline CDR1 and CDR2: SGHAT and FQNNGV. The CDR3 loop spans 13 amino acids. Trimming shortened V by 1 base and J by 2 bases, and 6 bases separated the two germline ends. CDR3 residues: CASSLAQAYEQYF. Here the CDR3 DNA reads TGTGCCAGCAGCTTAGCCCAGGCCTACGAGCAGTACTTC. The full variable domain, its missing parts supplied by reference TRBV11-2 and TRBJ2-7, is EAGVAQSPRYKIIEKRQSVAFWCNPISGHATLYWYQQILGQGPKLLIQFQNNGVVDDSQLPKDRFSAERLKGVDSTLKIQPAKLEDSAVYLCASSLAQAYEQYFGPGTRLTVT.

V and J are TRBV9 and TRBJ2-2; D perhaps matches TRBD2 (6 bases). This CDR3 region has 15 residues. The V gene's germline CDR1 is SGDLS and CDR2 YYNGEE. The V end lost 4 bases, the J end lost 6 bases, and 16 bases lay between the germline ends. Here the CDR3 reads CASSPHDPGAGELFF. CDR3 sequence (DNA): TGTGCCAGCAGCCCTCATGATCCGGGGGCCGGGGAGCTGTTTTTT. Complete variable domain (other parts from reference TRBV9 and TRBJ2-2): DSGVTQTPKHLITATGQRVTLRCSPRSGDLSVYWYQQSLDQGLQFLIQYYNGEERAKGNILERFSAQQFPDLHSELNLSSLELGDSALYFCASSPHDPGAGELFFGEGSRLTVL.

V and J are TRBV18 and TRBJ2-5, with TRBD2 as a possible D gene (5 bases). This CDR3 spans 15 amino acids. V was pared by 1 base and J by 2 bases, with 11 bases between. CDR1 and CDR2 from the germline V gene are KGHSH and LQKENI. The CDR3 nucleotides are TGTGCCAGCTCACCACAACCGGACTGGCAAGAGACCCAGTACTTC. Amino acid sequence: CASSPQPDWQETQYF.

This clone has just one count. This chain connects TRBV12-5 to TRBJ1-2; possibly TRBD1 for D (6 bases). Per germline, CDR1 LGHNT and CDR2 FRNRAP. This CDR3 spans 13 amino acids. V was pared by 6 bases and J by 5 bases, with 13 bases between. CDR3 residues: CASGRDTEYGYTF. CDR3 DNA: TGTGCTAGTGGCCGGGACACCGAGTATGGCTACACCTTC.

The chain links TRBV18 to TRBJ1-2; D not resolved. Per germline, CDR1 KGHSH and CDR2 LQKENI. The CDR3 consists of 12 residues. The ends were cut back, 3 bases at V and 7 bases at J, with 9 bases in the middle. The chain's CDR3 is CASSPDNIGYTF. As DNA, the CDR3 is TGTGCCAGCTCACCCGACAATATTGGCTACACCTTC. The full variable domain, rest sourced from reference TRBV18 and TRBJ1-2, is NAGVMQNPRHLVRRRGQEARLRCSPMKGHSHVYWYRQLPEEGLKFMVYLQKENIIDESGMPKERFSAEFPKEGPSILRIQQVVRGDSAAYFCASSPDNIGYTFGSGTRLTVV.

The V gene is TRBV11-2, the J gene TRBJ2-3; 10 positions match TRBD2. Germline assignment: CDR1 SGHAT and CDR2 FQNNGV. CDR3 size: 14 residues. The V segment lost 3 bases and the J segment 7 bases; nucleotides outside the gene matches: 4. The CDR3 DNA reads as TGTGCCAGCAGCTTGGAGCGGGAGGGAAATACGCAGTATTTT. Its translation: CASSLEREGNTQYF.

V is TRBV19 and J is TRBJ1-2; TRBD1 matches at 12 bases. The V segment lost 5 bases and the J segment 3 bases; nucleotides outside the gene matches: 13. CDR1 and CDR2 (germline): LNHDA, SQIVND (reference sequence). The CDR3 is 18 residues long. The CDR3 reads CASSREPGQGASHYGYTF. CDR3 nucleotide sequence: TGTGCCAGTAGTCGAGAGCCGGGACAGGGGGCGTCCCACTATGGCTACACCTTC.

V and J are TRBV21-1 and TRBJ1-5; the listed D gene, TRBD1, was not tested against the DNA. TRBV21-1 is reported as a pseudogene. CDR3 length: 17 residues. The CDR3 nucleotides read TGTGCCAGCAGCATCCCTAAAACAGGGGGAGGCGATCAGCCCCAGCATTTT. Translation gives CASSIPKTGGGDQPQHF.

The chain has TRBV11-2 and TRBJ2-5; 10 bases align to TRBD2. The germline CDR1 and CDR2 sequences are SGHAT and FQNNGV. The V gene end was trimmed by 5 bases and the J gene end by 2 bases; junction bases not matched to a gene: 8. CDR3 size: 16 residues. The CDR3, as DNA: TGTGCCAGCAGCCACCGAGCGGGGGGGGTGCAAGAGACCCAGTACTTC. Translating it yields CASSHRAGGVQETQYF.

This clone has more than one count but fewer than ten. The chain couples TRBV3-1 (or the pseudogene TRBV3-2) to TRBJ2-2, with D possibly being TRBD1 (5 bases). The CDR3 loop spans 15 amino acids. Germline V gene data show CDR1 as LGHDT and CDR2 as YNNKEL (reference sequence). V dropped 3 bases and J dropped 1 base, with 9 bases sitting between them. The CDR3 nucleotides are TGTGCCAGCAGCCACCTAGGACAGAACACCGGGGAGCTGTTTTTT. Its translation: CASSHLGQNTGELFF.

This clone appeared once. V is TRBV6-5 and J is TRBJ2-2, with D possibly matching TRBD2 (5 bases). The germline V and J ends were trimmed by 2 bases and 5 bases, with 9 bases remaining between them. This CDR3 spans 14 amino acids. Looked up from germline, CDR1 is MNHEY and CDR2 is SVGAGI. The CDR3 bases are TGTGCCAGCAGTTACCTTGGGGAGACCGGGGAGCTGTTTTTT. Encoded protein: CASSYLGETGELFF.

V gene TRBV5-1 combines with J gene TRBJ2-3, with D tentatively TRBD2 (6 bases). Germline loops: CDR1 SGHRS, CDR2 YFSETQ. The germline V and J ends were trimmed by 4 bases and 1 base, with 16 bases remaining between them. The CDR3 is 16 residues long. DNA of the CDR3: TGCGCCAGCAGCCGTAGAACTAGCCGCGGCACAGATACGCAGTATTTT. It encodes CASSRRTSRGTDTQYF.

V is TRBV28 and J is TRBJ2-7, with TRBD1 as a possible D gene (6 bases). Germline V lookup: CDR1 MDHEN, CDR2 SYDVKM. The V gene lost 5 bases and the J gene lost 5 bases, with 13 bases spanning the gap. The CDR3 runs 13 residues. Here the CDR3 reads CASSETGPDEQYF. In DNA, the CDR3 is TGTGCCAGCAGTGAAACAGGGCCGGACGAGCAGTACTTC.

This sequence joins TRBV30 and TRBJ1-2, with a weak D call TRBD1 (5 bases). The CDR3 runs to 13 residues. CDR1 GTSNPN and CDR2 SVGIG come from the germline V gene (reference sequence). Trimming removed 3 bases from V and 8 bases from J, with 16 bases in between. The CDR3 coding sequence is TGTGCCTGGAGCCCACGGGCAGGGCGAGGCTACACCTTC. Translated: CAWSPRAGRGYTF.

This clone occurred once. V gene TRBV5-3 combines with J gene TRBJ1-1; perhaps TRBD1 as D (6 bases). TRBV5-3 is classed as an ORF, of uncertain function. CDR3 length: 16 amino acids. Trimming pared 2 bases from V and 1 base from J, leaving 15 bases between. In DNA form, the CDR3 reads TGTGCCAGAAGCTTTAAAACAGGGAGGGCGAACACTGAAGCTTTCTTT. Translating it yields CARSFKTGRANTEAFF.

The V gene is TRBV6-5, the J gene TRBJ2-4; a possible D gene is TRBD1 (5 bases). From germline, CDR1 is MNHEY and CDR2 SVGAGI. This CDR3 spans 12 amino acids. Trimming took 8 bases from V and 6 from J, leaving 11 bases between them. For the CDR3, the DNA is TGTGCCAGCCCCGGAGACAGAAACATTCAGTACTTC. Protein: CASPGDRNIQYF.

The J gene is TRBJ2-2, the V gene TRBV19; 8 nucleotides line up with TRBD1. The V gene end was trimmed by 11 bases and the J gene end by 2 bases; junction bases not matched to a gene: 16. Germline CDR1 and CDR2: LNHDA and SQIVND (reference sequence). This CDR3 is built from 17 residues. The CDR3 protein is CAARGGTGGANTGELFF. The CDR3 coding sequence is TGTGCCGCCCGAGGGGGTACAGGGGGTGCTAACACCGGGGAGCTGTTTTTT.

The CDR3 nucleotides are TGCAGTGCTAGTAGCGGCATAGGTACCGGAAACACCATATATTTT. It codes for CSASSGIGTGNTIYF. This chain connects TRBV20-1 to TRBJ1-3, with D unclear. The V gene lost 3 bases and the J gene lost 4 bases, with 16 bases spanning the gap. The CDR3 is 15 amino acids. Looked up from germline, CDR1 is DFQATT and CDR2 is SNEGSKA (reference sequence).

This clone was observed a few times. This chain links TRBV7-8 with TRBJ1-2; possible D gene TRBD1, 6 bases. Trimming took 0 bases from V and 8 from J, leaving 19 bases between them. Germline assignment: CDR1 SGHVS and CDR2 FQNEAQ. This CDR3 is 16 amino acids long. The chain's CDR3 is CASSLAGFRGLSGYTF. The DNA of the CDR3 is TGTGCCAGCAGCTTAGCGGGGTTCAGGGGTCTGTCCGGCTACACCTTC.

This clone was recorded once. The rearrangement links TRBV5-1 to TRBJ2-7; a possible D gene is TRBD1 (5 bases). The CDR3 contains 13 residues. V gave up 3 bases and J gave up 7 bases, with 14 bases separating them. The germline V gene has CDR1 SGHRS and CDR2 YFSETQ. CDR3 sequence reads: CASSSDRLREQYF. In DNA, the CDR3 is TGCGCCAGCAGCTCCGACAGACTTCGGGAGCAGTACTTC.